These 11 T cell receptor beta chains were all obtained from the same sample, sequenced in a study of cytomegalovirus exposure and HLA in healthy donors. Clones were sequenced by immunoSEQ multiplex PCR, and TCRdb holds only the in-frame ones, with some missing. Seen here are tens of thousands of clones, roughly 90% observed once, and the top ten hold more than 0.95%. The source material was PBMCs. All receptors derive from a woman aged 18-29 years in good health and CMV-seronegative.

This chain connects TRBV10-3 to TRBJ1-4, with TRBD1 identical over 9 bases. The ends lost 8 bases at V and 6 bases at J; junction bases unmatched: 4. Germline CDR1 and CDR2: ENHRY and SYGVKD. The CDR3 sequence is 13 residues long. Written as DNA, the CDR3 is TGTGCCATCGGGGGACAGGGCGATGAAAAACTGTTTTTT. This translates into CAIGGQGDEKLFF.

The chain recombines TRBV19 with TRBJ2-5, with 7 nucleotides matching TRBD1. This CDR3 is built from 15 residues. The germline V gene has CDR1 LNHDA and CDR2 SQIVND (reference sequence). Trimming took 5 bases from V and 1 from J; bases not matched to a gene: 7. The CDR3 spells CASSARQGTQETQYF. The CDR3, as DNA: TGTGCCAGTAGTGCCAGACAGGGTACCCAAGAGACCCAGTACTTC.

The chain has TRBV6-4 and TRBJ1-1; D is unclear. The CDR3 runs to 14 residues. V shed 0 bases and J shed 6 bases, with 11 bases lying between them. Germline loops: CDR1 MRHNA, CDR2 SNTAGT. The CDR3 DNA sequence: TGTGCCAGCAGTGACTCGTTCCGGGGTTCTGAAGCTTTCTTT. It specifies CASSDSFRGSEAFF.

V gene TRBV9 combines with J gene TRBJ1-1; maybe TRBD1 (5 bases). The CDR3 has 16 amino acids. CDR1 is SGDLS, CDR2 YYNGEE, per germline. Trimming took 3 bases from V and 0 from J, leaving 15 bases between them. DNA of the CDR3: TGTGCCAGCAGCGCCCACTCCAGGGCATTGAACACTGAAGCTTTCTTT. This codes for CASSAHSRALNTEAFF.

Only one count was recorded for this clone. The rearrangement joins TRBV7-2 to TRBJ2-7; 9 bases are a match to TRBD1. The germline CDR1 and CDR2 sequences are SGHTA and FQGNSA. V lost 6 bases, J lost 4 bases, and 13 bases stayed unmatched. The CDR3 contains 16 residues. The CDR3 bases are TGTGCCAGCAGTCCCACGAGGACAGGGGTTTTATACGAGCAGTACTTC. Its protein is CASSPTRTGVLYEQYF.

The CDR3 reads CASSSLAARGEAFF. CDR3 sequence (DNA): TGTGCCAGCAGTTCTCTGGCAGCCCGGGGGGAAGCTTTCTTT. The chain has TRBV6-5 and TRBJ1-1; possible D gene TRBD1, 5 bases. Trimming removed 4 bases from V and 8 bases from J, with 17 bases in between. The germline CDR1 and CDR2 sequences are MNHEY and SVGAGI. CDR3 length: 14 residues.

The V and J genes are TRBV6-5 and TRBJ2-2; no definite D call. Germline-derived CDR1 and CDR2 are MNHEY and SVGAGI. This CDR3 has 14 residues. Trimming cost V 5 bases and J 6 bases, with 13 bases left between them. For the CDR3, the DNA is TGTGCCAGCAGTCCCCAAGCACCTGCCGGGGAGCTGTTTTTT. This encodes CASSPQAPAGELFF.

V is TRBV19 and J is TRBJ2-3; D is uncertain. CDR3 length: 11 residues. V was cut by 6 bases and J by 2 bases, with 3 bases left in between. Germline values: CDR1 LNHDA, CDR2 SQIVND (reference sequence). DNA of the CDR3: TGTGCCAGTAGCCTCACAGATACGCAGTATTTT. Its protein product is CASSLTDTQYF.

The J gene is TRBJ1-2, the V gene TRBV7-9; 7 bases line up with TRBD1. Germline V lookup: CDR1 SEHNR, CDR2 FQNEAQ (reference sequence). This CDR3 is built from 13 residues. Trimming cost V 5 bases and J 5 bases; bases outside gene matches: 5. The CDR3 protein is CASSVTGRYGYTF. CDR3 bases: TGTGCCAGCAGCGTGACAGGGAGGTATGGCTACACCTTC.

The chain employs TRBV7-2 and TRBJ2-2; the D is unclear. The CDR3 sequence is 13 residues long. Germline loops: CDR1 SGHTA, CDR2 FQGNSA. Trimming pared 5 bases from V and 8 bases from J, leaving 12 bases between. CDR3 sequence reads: CASSPGPVGELFF. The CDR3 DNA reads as TGTGCCAGCAGCCCCGGTCCGGTAGGGGAGCTGTTTTTT.

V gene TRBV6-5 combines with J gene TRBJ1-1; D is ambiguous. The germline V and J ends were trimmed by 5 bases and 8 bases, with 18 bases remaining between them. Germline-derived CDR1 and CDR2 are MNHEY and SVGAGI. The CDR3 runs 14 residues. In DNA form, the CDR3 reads TGTGCCAGCAGTGGTCTGACTGACTCAGCCGAAGCTTTCTTT. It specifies CASSGLTDSAEAFF.